A single sample is the source of the 22 T cell receptor beta chains below, sequenced in a study of cytomegalovirus exposure and HLA in healthy donors. Profiling relied on immunoSEQ multiplex PCR, and the TCRdb table lists in-frame clones only, not all of them. The repertoire includes 76,000 or so clones, approximately 95% of them detected once, and around 2.1% sits in the top ten. The sample taken for sequencing was PBMCs. The receptors were sampled from a woman aged 18-35 years in good health and CMV-seronegative.

The chain employs TRBV19 and TRBJ2-7; 7 bases line up with TRBD1. The CDR3 is made up of 18 amino acids. The J segment lost 9 bases and the V segment lost 9 bases, leaving 29 bases of the junction unmatched. Germline V lookup: CDR1 LNHDA, CDR2 SQIVND (reference sequence). CDR3: CASLHTGTVNLATTWQYF. As DNA, the CDR3 is TGTGCCAGCTTGCACACCGGGACAGTCAATCTAGCAACGACTTGGCAGTACTTC.

The chain recombines TRBV6-4 with TRBJ2-6; TRBD1 matches at 7 bases. From germline, CDR1 is MRHNA and CDR2 SNTAGT. The CDR3 is made up of 16 amino acids. V lost 4 bases to trimming and J lost 1 base; unmatched junction nucleotides: 4. The chain's CDR3 is CASSAEGASGANVLTF. Here the CDR3 DNA reads TGTGCCAGCAGTGCCGAGGGGGCGTCTGGGGCCAACGTCCTGACTTTC.

This clone was seen a single time. The J gene is TRBJ1-5, the V gene TRBV19; 7 bases are shared with TRBD1. This CDR3 has 16 residues. With V trimmed by 11 bases and J by 2 bases, 15 bases remained unmatched. Germline V gives CDR1 LNHDA, CDR2 SQIVND (reference sequence). This CDR3 is CASKPGTVGGNQPQHF. The CDR3 region has the DNA TGTGCCTCCAAGCCCGGGACAGTCGGCGGCAATCAGCCCCAGCATTTT.

The rearrangement uses TRBV29-1 and TRBJ1-3; the D is unclear. Deletions cut 4 bases from V and 2 bases from J, with 9 bases between. The CDR3 runs to 13 residues. Germline lookup yields CDR1 SQVTM and CDR2 ANQGSEA. The CDR3 sequence is CSVVEGAGNTIYF. In DNA, the CDR3 is TGCAGCGTTGTGGAGGGAGCTGGAAACACCATATATTTT.

This chain joins TRBV6-6 and TRBJ1-2; perhaps TRBD1 as D (6 bases). The length of the CDR3 is 15 residues. The germline CDR1 and CDR2 sequences are MNHNY and SVGAGI (reference sequence). V was pared by 0 bases and J by 3 bases, with 11 bases between. This chain's CDR3 is CASSYSIPGDYGYTF. CDR3 coding DNA: TGTGCCAGCAGTTACTCGATCCCAGGGGACTATGGCTACACCTTC.

The chain uses TRBV29-1 and TRBJ2-7; 7 nucleotides align to TRBD1. The V gene's germline CDR1 is SQVTM and CDR2 ANQGSEA. V trimming: 5 bases; J trimming: 0 bases; junction bases outside the gene matches: 4. CDR3 length equals 13 residues. CDR3 DNA: TGCAGCGTTTTGGCAGGGGGCTCCTACGAGCAGTACTTC. Protein: CSVLAGGSYEQYF.

The chain combines TRBV2 with TRBJ2-7, with 8 bases identical to TRBD2. CDR3 length: 16 amino acids. CDR1 is SNHLY and CDR2 is FYNNEI in the germline V gene. The trim removed 4 bases at V and 3 bases at J, leaving 11 bases unmatched. In DNA form, the CDR3 reads TGTGCCAGCAGTGCCTCGGGGAGCGGGAGTTTCTACGAGCAGTACTTC. This sequence encodes CASSASGSGSFYEQYF.

This rearrangement joins TRBV25-1 to TRBJ2-5; D might be TRBD2 (7 bases). Germline values: CDR1 MGHDK, CDR2 SYGVNS. The CDR3 has 15 residues. Trimming took off 3 bases at V and 5 bases at J, with 16 bases between the two ends. CDR3 sequence reads: CASSDYGGGWETQYF. The CDR3, as DNA: TGTGCCAGCAGTGATTATGGGGGGGGCTGGGAGACCCAGTACTTC.

V is TRBV6-5 and J is TRBJ1-1, with D perhaps matching TRBD1 (5 bases). The germline V gene has CDR1 MNHEY and CDR2 SVGAGI. This CDR3 has 13 amino acids. Between the trimmed V and J ends, which lost 2 bases and 6 bases, there was a span of 10 bases. The CDR3 reads CASSYGGMAEAFF. CDR3 nucleotide sequence: TGTGCCAGCAGTTACGGGGGGATGGCTGAAGCTTTCTTT.

This sequence joins TRBV7-9 and TRBJ1-2, with 7 bases aligning to TRBD1. Germline V gene data show CDR1 as SEHNR and CDR2 as FQNEAQ (reference sequence). CDR3 length equals 17 residues. V lost 1 base, J lost 4 bases, and 12 bases stayed unmatched. CDR3 amino acids: CASSLEGLLGQSYGYTF. The CDR3 DNA reads as TGTGCCAGCAGCTTAGAGGGATTGTTGGGACAGTCCTATGGCTACACCTTC.

The chain uses TRBV5-1 and TRBJ1-4; D is unclear. Germline assignment: CDR1 SGHRS and CDR2 YFSETQ. This CDR3 is 15 amino acids long. V was trimmed by 2 bases and J by 4 bases, leaving 12 bases between them. The CDR3 here is CASSLRGRGNEKLFF. The DNA for the CDR3 is TGCGCCAGCAGCTTACGAGGGCGGGGTAATGAAAAACTGTTTTTT.

The rearrangement links TRBV5-1 to TRBJ2-7, with D perhaps TRBD1 (5 bases). Trimming cost V 4 bases and J 0 bases, with 17 bases left between them. The CDR3 length is 16 residues. Germline CDR1 is SGHRS and CDR2 is YFSETQ. The CDR3: CASSTAQGSLSYEQYF. The CDR3 DNA sequence: TGCGCCAGCAGCACAGCCCAGGGTTCGCTCTCCTACGAGCAGTACTTC.

V and J are TRBV29-1 and TRBJ2-1, with 9 bases aligning to TRBD2. CDR3 length: 16 amino acids. Per the germline V gene, CDR1 is SQVTM and CDR2 is ANQGSEA. Trimming cost V 3 bases and J 3 bases; bases outside gene matches: 9. CDR3 region: CSVDGFSGSIYNEQFF. CDR3 sequence (DNA): TGCAGCGTTGACGGGTTTAGCGGGAGTATCTACAATGAGCAGTTCTTC.

This chain links TRBV19 with TRBJ1-5; 7 positions match TRBD1. CDR1 LNHDA and CDR2 SQIVND come from the germline V gene (reference sequence). The CDR3 consists of 14 residues. The V and J ends lost 7 bases and 2 bases, in that order; junction bases with no gene match: 5. DNA of the CDR3: TGTGCCAGTACCTACAGGGGCGGCAATCAGCCCCAGCATTTT. Translated: CASTYRGGNQPQHF.

The CDR3 loop is CASTEAGSYEQYF. The CDR3 DNA follows: TGTGCCAGCACCGAGGCGGGCTCCTACGAGCAGTACTTC. The chain is built from TRBV2 and TRBJ2-7, with D tentatively TRBD2 (5 bases). Trimming shortened V by 7 bases and J by 0 bases, and 10 bases separated the two germline ends. The CDR3 consists of 13 residues. Germline V CDR1 and CDR2: SNHLY, FYNNEI.

This clone was seen more than once but under ten times. V is TRBV28 and J is TRBJ1-1; TRBD1 is a possible D gene (6 bases). There are 14 residues in the CDR3. Germline-derived CDR1 and CDR2 are MDHEN and SYDVKM. V lost 5 bases, J lost 1 base, and 11 bases lay in between. The CDR3 sequence is CASSPLTGNTEAFF. The CDR3 nucleotides are TGTGCCAGCAGTCCACTGACAGGGAACACTGAAGCTTTCTTT.

This clone was picked up a small number of times. V gene TRBV2 combines with J gene TRBJ1-1, with D uncertain. Germline CDR1 is SNHLY and CDR2 is FYNNEI. The V gene lost 6 bases and the J gene lost 0 bases, with 8 bases spanning the gap. The CDR3 has 13 residues. As DNA, the CDR3 is TGTGCCAGCAGATCGGAGATGAACACTGAAGCTTTCTTT. It specifies CASRSEMNTEAFF.

This chain links TRBV4-2 with TRBJ1-2; D is unclear. Germline values: CDR1 LGHNA, CDR2 YNFKEQ. The CDR3 is 14 amino acids. Between the trimmed V and J ends, which lost 5 bases and 6 bases, there was a span of 16 bases. The CDR3, as DNA: TGTGCCAGCAGCTTGGGGTTACGGAGGGATGGCTACACCTTC. Protein product: CASSLGLRRDGYTF.

The chain employs TRBV7-2 and TRBJ1-2; 9 bases map to TRBD1. Germline-derived CDR1 and CDR2 are SGHTA and FQGNSA. This CDR3 comprises 15 residues. V lost 4 bases and J lost 3; bases outside the gene matches: 6. As DNA, the CDR3 is TGTGCCAGCAGCTCGTACAGGGGGCCGGACTATGGCTACACCTTC. The encoded protein is CASSSYRGPDYGYTF.

The table lists this clone with a few counts. The chain joins TRBV29-1 to TRBJ2-1; 11 bases align to TRBD2. CDR1 is SQVTM and CDR2 is ANQGSEA in the germline V gene. The CDR3 extends over 15 amino acids. J was trimmed by 4 bases and V by 7 bases; bases with no gene match: 9. Here the CDR3 reads CSATDSSGRYNEQFF. The DNA for the CDR3 is TGCAGCGCCACCGATTCTAGCGGGAGGTACAATGAGCAGTTCTTC.

The chain uses TRBV6-5 and TRBJ2-1; D unclear. The CDR3 is 12 residues long. Germline V lookup: CDR1 MNHEY, CDR2 SVGAGI. Trimming took 1 base from V and 9 from J, leaving 7 bases between them. The CDR3 sequence is CASSYLYGEQFF. The CDR3, as DNA: TGTGCCAGCAGTTACTTATACGGTGAGCAGTTCTTC.

The CDR3, as DNA: TGTGCCAGCAGCTTACGCGGGACTATGGGAGGCAATGAGCAGTTCTTC. This codes for CASSLRGTMGGNEQFF. This rearrangement joins TRBV7-8 to TRBJ2-1, with TRBD2 matching 7 bases. The CDR3 is 16 residues long. V lost 2 bases to trimming and J lost 6 bases; unmatched junction nucleotides: 10. Germline loops: CDR1 SGHVS, CDR2 FQNEAQ.